Listed here are 30 T cell receptor beta chains from one sample, sequenced in a study of blood T cell repertoires in COVID-19 (dated by TCRdb to about 2020). The method behind the library was the immunoSEQ multiplex PCR assay. TCRdb mirrors the immuneACCESS table, restricted to in-frame sequences. Some clones are absent from its copies; in checked studies, under half trace to an unresolved V gene, and the reason for the others is unknown. This sample has approximately 120,000 clones in its table, and over 75% of those were observed once. The ten largest clonotypes hold roughly 6.5% of the sample. The sample was peripheral blood. Receptors were obtained from a woman aged 50 to 60 with acute or convalescent COVID-19.

The chain carries TRBV11-2 and TRBJ2-3; 8 nucleotides line up with TRBD2. J was trimmed by 5 bases and V by 5 bases; bases with no gene match: 3. Germline loops: CDR1 SGHAT, CDR2 FQNNGV. This CDR3 region has 13 residues. The CDR3 spells CASSRSGVDTQYF. Written as DNA, the CDR3 is TGTGCCAGCAGCCGTAGCGGGGTAGATACGCAGTATTTT.

This sequence joins TRBV30 and TRBJ1-5, with a possible D match to TRBD1 (5 bases). Trimming cost V 0 bases and J 6 bases, with 15 bases left between them. This CDR3 spans 15 amino acids. Germline V lookup: CDR1 GTSNPN, CDR2 SVGIG (reference sequence). The CDR3 loop is CAWSVSVGGGQPQHF. CDR3 coding DNA: TGTGCCTGGAGTGTATCCGTGGGGGGAGGTCAGCCCCAGCATTTT.

The gene calls are TRBV6-5 and TRBJ2-1; D unresolved. V gave up 4 bases and J gave up 0 bases, with 10 bases separating them. The CDR3 contains 15 residues. Germline assignment: CDR1 MNHEY and CDR2 SVGAGI. CDR3 sequence: CASSSAGSSYNEQFF. DNA of the CDR3: TGTGCCAGCAGTTCGGCAGGCTCCTCCTACAATGAGCAGTTCTTC.

On this clone itself: A read error may produce the germline difference seen at one junction end. Different DNA sequences within this sample yield the same CDR3. The chain has TRBV9 and TRBJ2-2; 11 bases are shared with TRBD2. Per germline, CDR1 SGDLS and CDR2 YYNGEE. CDR3 length: 17 residues. This CDR3 reads CASSVGSGGARTGELFF. CDR3 in DNA: TGCGCCAGCAGCGTAGGTAGCGGGGGGGCGCGGACCGGGGAGCTGTTTTTT.

This clone occurred a few times. The chain couples TRBV7-6 to TRBJ2-7; 8 nucleotides agree with TRBD1. Trimming took 5 bases from V and 3 from J; bases not matched to a gene: 18. CDR1 and CDR2 (germline): SGHVS, FNYEAQ. The CDR3 is 18 residues long. CDR3 in DNA: TGTGCCAGCAGCCCGCGCCCCGCAGGGGGCCGAACCGTCTACGAGCAGTACTTC. Its translation is CASSPRPAGGRTVYEQYF.

The chain uses TRBV24-1 and TRBJ2-2, with D perhaps TRBD2 (7 bases). The CDR3 loop spans 13 amino acids. CDR1 and CDR2 from the germline V gene are KGHDR and SFDVKD. Trimming stripped 11 bases from V and 7 bases from J, with 16 bases between. CDR3 sequence: CAIRRGAGGELFF. CDR3 DNA sequence: TGTGCCATCCGTCGGGGGGCCGGCGGGGAGCTGTTTTTT.

This chain uses TRBV5-1 with TRBJ1-5, with D possibly matching TRBD1 (5 bases). In germline, CDR1 is SGHRS, CDR2 YFSETQ. This CDR3 comprises 15 residues. V was cut by 4 bases and J by 5 bases, with 16 bases left in between. The CDR3 region has the DNA TGCGCCAGCAGCCTTTGGCCAGGGAAAGATCAGCCCCAGCATTTT. Translation gives CASSLWPGKDQPQHF.

The rearrangement links TRBV6-5 to TRBJ1-6; D not certain. There are 13 residues in the CDR3. Germline loops: CDR1 MNHEY, CDR2 SVGAGI. The V and J ends lost 6 bases and 8 bases respectively, with 11 bases between them. CDR3 protein: CASRPYQDSPLHF. CDR3 DNA: TGTGCCAGCAGACCTTACCAGGATTCACCCCTCCACTTT.

The chain carries TRBV7-9 and TRBJ1-2; D unresolved. CDR1 is SEHNR, CDR2 FQNEAQ, per germline (reference sequence). The V end was cut by 1 base, the J end by 6 bases, with 9 bases between. This CDR3 is 13 amino acids long. The CDR3 here is CASSLEVEDGYTF. CDR3 DNA: TGTGCCAGCAGCTTAGAAGTTGAGGATGGCTACACCTTC.

This rearrangement joins TRBV30 to TRBJ1-4; 9 bases are a match to TRBD1. The CDR3 covers 14 residues. V lost 7 bases, J lost 8 bases, and 11 bases stayed unmatched. The V gene's germline CDR1 is GTSNPN and CDR2 SVGIG (reference sequence). In nucleotides, the CDR3 is TGTGCCTTCCTTTGGACAGGGGCTCCGGAAAAACTGTTTTTT. Translated: CAFLWTGAPEKLFF.

The chain links TRBV6-6 to TRBJ1-6; D is unresolved. The CDR3 is 13 amino acids. Germline V gene data show CDR1 as MNHNY and CDR2 as SVGAGI (reference sequence). The V gene lost 5 bases and the J gene lost 3 bases, with 5 bases spanning the gap. The CDR3 DNA sequence: TGTGCCAGCAGTACGGGCTATAATTCACCCCTCCACTTT. It translates to CASSTGYNSPLHF.

The rearrangement links TRBV5-1 to TRBJ1-2, with D possibly matching TRBD1 (5 bases). Trimming shortened V by 2 bases and J by 0 bases, and 14 bases separated the two germline ends. Germline V gene data show CDR1 as SGHRS and CDR2 as YFSETQ. The CDR3 loop spans 16 amino acids. CDR3 in amino acids: CASSLGQGNTNYGYTF. The DNA for the CDR3 is TGCGCCAGCAGCTTAGGGCAGGGCAATACTAACTATGGCTACACCTTC.

The chain has TRBV11-2 and TRBJ1-1, with unresolved D. Trimming stripped 5 bases from V and 4 bases from J, with 11 bases between. The length of the CDR3 is 13 residues. The germline V gene has CDR1 SGHAT and CDR2 FQNNGV. CDR3 nucleotide sequence: TGTGCCAGCAGCCCCGGCCCGGGCACTGAAGCTTTCTTT. This encodes CASSPGPGTEAFF.

The CDR3 reads CASSLREELGYTF. The DNA for the CDR3 is TGTGCCAGCAGCTTACGAGAGGAACTGGGCTACACCTTC. The chain carries TRBV7-9 and TRBJ1-2; D not resolved. The CDR3 loop spans 13 amino acids. Germline CDR1 and CDR2: SEHNR and FQNEAQ (reference sequence). V was shortened by 2 bases and J by 8 bases, with 12 bases between the two germline ends.

The chain joins TRBV3-1 (or the pseudogene TRBV3-2) to TRBJ2-1, with TRBD1 matching over 7 bases. With 5 bases clipped from V and 4 bases from J, the junction kept 8 bases outside the gene matches. The CDR3 covers 15 residues. Germline V CDR1 and CDR2: LGHDT, YNNKEL (reference sequence). The DNA of the CDR3 is TGTGCCAGCAGCACCAGGGGGACAAGGTACAATGAGCAGTTCTTC. The encoded protein is CASSTRGTRYNEQFF.

This clone was found a few times. The chain uses TRBV2 and TRBJ1-5; D unresolved. CDR3 length equals 14 residues. CDR1 and CDR2 from the germline V gene are SNHLY and FYNNEI. Trimming left V 5 bases short and J 1 base short, with 9 bases between. CDR3 region: CASSLAMSNQPQHF. The CDR3 DNA is TGTGCCAGCAGTCTTGCTATGAGCAATCAGCCCCAGCATTTT.

The rearrangement joins TRBV15 to TRBJ2-4, with 8 bases aligning to TRBD1. J was trimmed by 11 bases and V by 0 bases; bases with no gene match: 9. This CDR3 contains 15 residues. Per the germline V gene, CDR1 is LNHNV and CDR2 is YYDKDF (reference sequence). The CDR3 loop is CATSRDKQGARVQYF. CDR3 coding DNA: TGTGCCACCAGCAGAGATAAGCAGGGGGCGCGGGTTCAGTACTTC.

V usage is TRBV5-1 and J usage is TRBJ2-2, with TRBD2 as a possible D gene (5 bases). CDR1 SGHRS and CDR2 YFSETQ come from the germline V gene. The CDR3 covers 13 residues. Between the trimmed V and J ends, which lost 5 bases and 7 bases, there was a span of 12 bases. This CDR3 is CASRSREGGELFF. The CDR3 DNA is TGCGCCAGCAGGTCGAGGGAAGGCGGGGAGCTGTTTTTT.

The rearrangement joins TRBV9 to TRBJ1-3; D unresolved. Germline V CDR1 and CDR2: SGDLS, YYNGEE. The CDR3 is made up of 16 amino acids. V lost 4 bases and J 0 bases, leaving 14 bases between the germline ends. DNA of the CDR3: TGTGCCAGCAGCTCAGCTGCGGAGGGCTCTGGAAACACCATATATTTT. Amino acids: CASSSAAEGSGNTIYF.

This chain connects TRBV28 to TRBJ2-7; D is undetermined. The CDR3 consists of 11 residues. The germline gives CDR1 MDHEN, CDR2 SYDVKM. Trimming stripped 9 bases from V and 4 bases from J, with 10 bases between. The CDR3 DNA reads as TGTGCCAGTCGTGGGCCATACGAGCAGTACTTC. Translating gives CASRGPYEQYF.

The chain links TRBV20-1 to TRBJ1-5; D perhaps matches TRBD1 (5 bases). The CDR3 has 14 residues. V shed 3 bases and J shed 7 bases, with 16 bases lying between them. Germline CDR1 and CDR2: DFQATT and SNEGSKA (reference sequence). The CDR3 sequence is CSASVVRGEQPQHF. The DNA of the CDR3 is TGCAGTGCTAGTGTTGTTCGGGGGGAACAGCCCCAGCATTTT.

Points on this clone: Relative to the germline gene, one junction end is altered; a read error may explain this. The chain employs TRBV18 and TRBJ2-3; 8 bases agree with TRBD2. CDR3 size: 15 residues. Looked up from germline, CDR1 is KGHSH and CDR2 is LQKENI. In DNA, the CDR3 is TGTGCCAGCTCACCACCCGGACTAGCCCAAGATACACAGTATTTT. It is translated as CASSPPGLAQDTQYF. The entire variable domain, with the rest obtained from reference TRBV18 and TRBJ2-3, is as follows: NAGVMQNPRHLVRRRGQEARLRCSPMKGHSHVYWYRQLPEEGLKFMVYLQKENIIDESGMPKERFSAEFPKEGPSILRIQQVVRGDSAAYFCASSPPGLAQDTQYFGPGTRLTVL.

V and J are TRBV12-3 or TRBV12-4 and TRBJ1-2; no firm D call. The CDR3 covers 12 residues. V gave up 2 bases and J gave up 4 bases, with 5 bases separating them. The CDR3 region is CASSLRGYGYTF. The CDR3 DNA follows: TGTGCCAGCAGTTTAAGAGGCTATGGCTACACCTTC.

The rearrangement links TRBV3-1 (or the pseudogene TRBV3-2) to TRBJ2-7; 12 bases match TRBD1. This CDR3 spans 16 amino acids. The trim removed 2 bases at V and 7 bases at J, leaving 9 bases unmatched. Germline V gene data show CDR1 as LGHDT and CDR2 as YNNKEL (reference sequence). The CDR3 loop is CASSQKAGTGGKEQYF. Here the CDR3 DNA reads TGTGCCAGCAGCCAAAAGGCCGGGACAGGGGGCAAAGAGCAGTACTTC.

This sequence joins TRBV5-1 and TRBJ2-7; D is perhaps TRBD2 (5 bases). CDR3 size: 15 residues. Per germline, CDR1 SGHRS and CDR2 YFSETQ. The V gene lost 5 bases and the J gene lost 1 base, with 16 bases spanning the gap. CDR3 in amino acids: CASSRERMISYEQYF. CDR3 in DNA: TGCGCCAGCAGTCGGGAACGGATGATATCCTACGAGCAGTACTTC.

This rearrangement joins TRBV6-4 to TRBJ2-1; 10 bases are a match to TRBD1. Losses at the gene ends were 5 bases for V and 2 bases for J; bases not matched to a gene: 3. Germline values: CDR1 MRHNA, CDR2 SNTAGT. This CDR3 has 15 amino acids. CDR3 nucleotides: TGTGCCAGCAGTCAGGGGACAGGGGCCTACAATGAGCAGTTCTTC. Protein sequence: CASSQGTGAYNEQFF.

V and J are TRBV2 and TRBJ2-3; 8 positions agree with TRBD1. Per germline, CDR1 SNHLY and CDR2 FYNNEI. J was trimmed by 3 bases and V by 3 bases; bases with no gene match: 2. CDR3 size: 14 residues. CDR3 DNA sequence: TGTGCCAGCAGTGATGGGACAGGTACAGATACGCAGTATTTT. This encodes CASSDGTGTDTQYF. Full variable domain (rest looked up from reference TRBV2 and TRBJ2-3): EPEVTQTPSHQVTQMGQEVILRCVPISNHLYFYWYRQILGQKVEFLVSFYNNEISEKSEIFDDQFSVERPDGSNFTLKIRSTKLEDSAMYFCASSDGTGTDTQYFGPGTRLTVL.

The chain combines TRBV30 with TRBJ1-5, with D possibly TRBD1 on 6 matching bases. The V gene lost 0 bases and the J gene lost 2 bases, with 14 bases spanning the gap. This CDR3 spans 16 amino acids. Germline V lookup: CDR1 GTSNPN, CDR2 SVGIG (reference sequence). The CDR3 sequence: CAWSVAGGAGNQPQHF. CDR3 DNA: TGTGCCTGGAGTGTAGCGGGGGGCGCGGGCAATCAGCCCCAGCATTTT.

V is TRBV5-1 and J is TRBJ1-2; tentatively, D is TRBD1 (6 bases). The CDR3 extends over 15 amino acids. In germline, CDR1 is SGHRS, CDR2 YFSETQ. Trimming shortened V by 0 bases and J by 6 bases, and 15 bases separated the two germline ends. CDR3 amino acids: CASSLESAQGNGYTF. In DNA form, the CDR3 reads TGCGCCAGCAGCTTGGAGTCCGCCCAGGGGAATGGCTACACCTTC.

The chain joins TRBV6-6 to TRBJ2-3, with 7 bases fitting TRBD2. The length of the CDR3 is 12 residues. Germline V gene lookup returns CDR1 MNHNY and CDR2 SVGAGI (reference sequence). The V and J ends lost 2 bases and 11 bases, in that order; junction bases with no gene match: 4. CDR3 amino acids: CASSYEGRGQYF. CDR3 nucleotide sequence: TGTGCCAGCAGTTACGAGGGGAGGGGGCAGTATTTT.